This T cell receptor (beta chain) was identified in a study of regulatory T cells in long-lasting Graves disease. This clonotype was seen many times. Building the TCR beta libraries relied on iRepertoire HTBI primers, and CDR3 regions underwent Arm-PCR. Via MiXCR, TCRdb re-called the multiplex PCR reads, giving one row per CDR3 protein. The sample holds approximately 300,000 distinct CDR3 sequences, 18% seen once. From germline, CDR1 is SNHLY and CDR2 FYNNEI. CDR3 length equals 14 residues. The V end was cut by 8 bases, the J end by 0 bases, with 11 bases between. The sample's time point: newly diagnosed GD, antithyroid drugs for less than 3 months. RNA from PBMCs was the source of the TCR library.

Here the sequenced sample was peripheral blood mononuclear cells (PBMCs), taken at new diagnosis, from a patient treated with antithyroid drugs. The receptor was derived from a female donor with Graves disease. The chain recombines TRBV2 with TRBJ2-1; no firm D call. The CDR3 DNA sequence: TGTGCCAGCCTGACCGGCTCCTCCTACAATGAGCAGTTCTTC. It is translated as CASLTGSSYNEQFF.